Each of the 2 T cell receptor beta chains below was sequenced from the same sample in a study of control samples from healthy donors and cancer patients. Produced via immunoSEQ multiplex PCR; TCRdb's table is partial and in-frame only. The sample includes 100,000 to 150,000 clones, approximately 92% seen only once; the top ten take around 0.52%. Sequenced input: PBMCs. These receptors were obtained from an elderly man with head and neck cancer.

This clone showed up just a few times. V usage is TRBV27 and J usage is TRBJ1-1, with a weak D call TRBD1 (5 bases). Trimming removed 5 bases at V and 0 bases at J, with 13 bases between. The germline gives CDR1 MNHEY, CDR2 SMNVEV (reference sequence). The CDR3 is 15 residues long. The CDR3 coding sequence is TGTGCCAGCAGTCTCCCCAGGGTTATGAACACTGAAGCTTTCTTT. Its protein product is CASSLPRVMNTEAFF.

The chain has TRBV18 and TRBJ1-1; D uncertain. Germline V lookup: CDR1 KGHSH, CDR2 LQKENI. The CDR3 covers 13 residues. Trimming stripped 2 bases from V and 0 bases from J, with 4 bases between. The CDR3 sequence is CASSPKMNTEAFF. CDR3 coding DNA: TGTGCCAGCTCACCAAAAATGAACACTGAAGCTTTCTTT.